The entry below describes one T cell receptor (beta chain). Its antigen is not known. Overall study findings and caveats: Tumor-infiltrating Treg TCR alpha and beta sequences overlapped most with tumor naive CD4+ T cells, then blood naive. In terms of TCR gene usage, tumor memory CD4+ T cells clustered together with blood and lymph node memory CD4+ cells, as well as with lymph node naive CD4+ cells.

Semi-nested PCR with Nested Universal Primer A followed constant-region reverse priming of full-length variable regions. Each CDR3 protein is one row after TCRdb ran MiXCR on the 5' RACE reads. In the table there are roughly 56,000 distinct CDR3 sequences, 25% to 30% of which are singletons. Naive CD4+ cells had CD25+ Tregs removed. The TCR originated in a female donor with breast cancer. Sample: tumor-infiltrating naive CD4+ T cells sorted from the breast tumor. As for subset: naive CD4+ T cells, CD4+CD45RA+CD25-.

The CDR3, as DNA: TGTGCCAGCAGTTACGACTATAATCAGCCCCAGCATTTT. It is translated as CASSYDYNQPQHF. The gene calls are TRBV6-2 or TRBV6-3 and TRBJ1-5, with unresolved D. Germline V gene sequence: CDR1 MNHEY, CDR2 SVGEGT. CDR3 length equals 13 residues. With 2 bases removed from V and 4 bases from J, the gap between germline ends came to 6 bases.